Below are 15 T cell receptor beta chains sequenced from a single sample in a study of blood T cell repertoires in COVID-19. The repertoire was sequenced with immunoSEQ multiplex PCR; TCRdb's copy has only in-frame clones and lacks some. The sample shows hundreds of thousands of clones, approximately 83% of them seen only once. Sequencing was carried out using PBMCs or T cells enriched from blood (not recorded which). The receptors here all came from a woman aged 40 to 49 with acute COVID-19.

This clone was detected only once. The same CDR3 also results from other DNA sequences found in this sample. The J gene is TRBJ1-4, the V gene TRBV5-1; D not resolved. The V end was cut by 0 bases, the J end by 0 bases, with 6 bases between. CDR1 is SGHRS and CDR2 is YFSETQ in the germline V gene. The CDR3 has 15 residues. DNA of the CDR3: TGCGCCAGCAGCTTGGCCGGTACAACTAATGAAAAACTGTTTTTT. Translation: CASSLAGTTNEKLFF.

The chain employs TRBV6-1 and TRBJ1-1; D remains unclear. The CDR3 loop spans 16 amino acids. CDR1 MNHNS and CDR2 SASEGT come from the germline V gene. Trimming removed 4 bases at V and 4 bases at J, with 19 bases between. CDR3 in DNA: TGTGCCAGCAGTGGATTTAGGACCGCCGGGAGCACTGAAGCTTTCTTT. It yields the protein CASSGFRTAGSTEAFF.

In this sample, this clone turned up once. J is TRBJ2-5 and V is TRBV19, with 10 bases lining up with TRBD2. Germline trimming cut 4 bases from V and 5 bases from J; bases unmatched to any gene: 7. Germline V CDR1 and CDR2: LNHDA, SQIVND (reference sequence). This CDR3 has 15 residues. The DNA for the CDR3 is TGTGCCAGTAGTAGAACTAGCGGGAAGTGTGAGACCCAGTACTTC. This gives the protein CASSRTSGKCETQYF. Full variable domain (rest looked up from reference TRBV19 and TRBJ2-5): DGGITQSPKYLFRKEGQNVTLSCEQNLNHDAMYWYRQDPGQGLRLIYYSQIVNDFQKGDIAEGYSVSREKKESFPLTVTSAQKNPTAFYLCASSRTSGKCETQYFGPGTRLLVL.

The rearrangement joins TRBV29-1 to TRBJ2-5, with D maybe TRBD1 (7 bases). Per germline, CDR1 SQVTM and CDR2 ANQGSEA. The CDR3 is 15 residues long. Trimming took 4 bases from V and 7 from J, leaving 22 bases between them. The CDR3 DNA reads as TGCAGCGTTGGGACAAATCCTACAGGGGAGGCGACCCAGTACTTC. This gives the protein CSVGTNPTGEATQYF.

This chain connects TRBV3-1 (or the pseudogene TRBV3-2) to TRBJ2-1, with 7 bases aligning to TRBD2. J gave up 10 bases and V 4 bases, and 10 bases lay outside the gene matches. The germline gives CDR1 LGHDT, CDR2 YNNKEL (reference sequence). The length of the CDR3 is 14 residues. This chain's CDR3 is CASSPQAGVGEQFF. Written as DNA, the CDR3 is TGTGCCAGCAGCCCCCAGGCGGGGGTTGGAGAGCAGTTCTTC.

The chain recombines TRBV5-1 with TRBJ2-2, with a weak D call TRBD1 (6 bases). Between the trimmed V and J ends, which lost 2 bases and 5 bases, there was a span of 7 bases. CDR3 length: 13 amino acids. The V gene's germline CDR1 is SGHRS and CDR2 YFSETQ. The CDR3 loop reads CASSFTGTGELFF. CDR3 bases: TGCGCCAGCAGCTTCACAGGGACCGGGGAGCTGTTTTTT.

The V and J genes are TRBV6-5 and TRBJ2-1, with a weak D call TRBD2 (6 bases). Looked up from germline, CDR1 is MNHEY and CDR2 is SVGAGI. The ends were cut back, 2 bases at V and 13 bases at J, with 15 bases in the middle. CDR3 length equals 13 residues. The CDR3 protein is CASSYGGTDGQFF. The CDR3 region has the DNA TGTGCCAGCAGTTACGGGGGGACGGACGGACAGTTCTTC.

This clone was counted only a few times. V is TRBV29-1 and J is TRBJ2-1, with 14 positions matching TRBD2. The V gene's germline CDR1 is SQVTM and CDR2 ANQGSEA. This CDR3 spans 15 amino acids. V was pared by 6 bases and J by 5 bases, with 6 bases of the junction left unmatched. This chain's CDR3 is CSVPGTSGSHNEQFF. The CDR3 nucleotides read TGCAGCGTCCCGGGGACTAGCGGGAGCCACAATGAGCAGTTCTTC.

The V call is TRBV2, the J call TRBJ2-1; D possibly corresponds to TRBD1 (5 bases). The CDR3 is made up of 16 amino acids. Germline values: CDR1 SNHLY, CDR2 FYNNEI. The V end was cut by 7 bases, the J end by 0 bases, with 16 bases between. The CDR3 coding sequence is TGTGCCAGCACAGATCGGACACCAAACTCCTACAATGAGCAGTTCTTC. This codes for CASTDRTPNSYNEQFF.

The rearrangement links TRBV9 to TRBJ2-1, with TRBD2 as a possible D gene (5 bases). Trimming took off 3 bases at V and 3 bases at J, with 13 bases between the two ends. This CDR3 spans 15 amino acids. Germline loops: CDR1 SGDLS, CDR2 YYNGEE. CDR3 DNA: TGTGCCAGCAGCGATTCGGGGTTGAACTACAATGAGCAGTTCTTC. This codes for CASSDSGLNYNEQFF.

This chain uses TRBV25-1 with TRBJ2-7; TRBD2 aligns across 8 bases. Germline V gives CDR1 MGHDK, CDR2 SYGVNS. The J segment lost 3 bases and the V segment lost 7 bases, leaving 8 bases of the junction unmatched. The CDR3 covers 14 residues. CDR3 loop: CASTSRGGNYEQYF. The CDR3 DNA reads TGTGCCAGCACCAGCCGGGGGGGGAACTACGAGCAGTACTTC.

This rearrangement joins TRBV5-1 to TRBJ2-1; D gene uncertain. In germline, CDR1 is SGHRS, CDR2 YFSETQ. V was pared by 0 bases and J by 8 bases, with 9 bases between. This CDR3 has 13 amino acids. The DNA of the CDR3 is TGCGCCAGCAGCTTGGGAGACTTCGATGAGCAGTTCTTC. Amino acid sequence: CASSLGDFDEQFF.

V is TRBV7-3 and J is TRBJ2-3; D unresolved. Trimming took 0 bases from V and 0 from J, leaving 7 bases between them. The germline V gene encodes CDR1 SGHTA and CDR2 FQGTGA. This CDR3 contains 15 residues. The CDR3 DNA reads as TGTGCCAGCAGCTTAACGAGGTCTAGCACAGATACGCAGTATTTT. Translation gives CASSLTRSSTDTQYF.

The chain recombines TRBV7-9 with TRBJ2-5, with a tentative D call TRBD1 (6 bases). Germline CDR1 reads SEHNR; CDR2 reads FQNEAQ (reference sequence). V lost 4 bases and J 0 bases, leaving 15 bases between the germline ends. The length of the CDR3 is 16 residues. The CDR3 loop is CASSSWDTWYQETQYF. CDR3 bases: TGTGCCAGCAGCTCGTGGGACACCTGGTACCAAGAGACCCAGTACTTC.

This sequence joins TRBV11-3 and TRBJ1-1; 9 bases are a match to TRBD1. V was pared by 3 bases and J by 3 bases, with 2 bases of the junction left unmatched. CDR3 length: 14 amino acids. Looked up from germline, CDR1 is SGHNT and CDR2 is YENEEA. The CDR3 is CASSFGQGYTEAFF. The CDR3, as DNA: TGTGCCAGCAGCTTTGGACAGGGGTACACTGAAGCTTTCTTT. The full variable domain, completed using reference TRBV11-3 and TRBJ1-1, is EAGVVQSPRYKIIEKKQPVAFWCNPISGHNTLYWYLQNLGQGPELLIRYENEEAVDDSQLPKDRFSAERLKGVDSTLKIQPAELGDSAVYLCASSFGQGYTEAFFGQGTRLTVV.